This T cell receptor beta chain was identified in a study of T cells expressing NK-cell markers. Study overall: With respect to HCMV, seven of the eight sequenced donors were seropositive, and one was seronegative. General study results and limits: Leadership of the CD3+CD56-NKG2C+ fraction also belonged to these clonotypes in a handful of donors. The dominant NKG2C+ clonotypes represented 1.0-7.0% of CD8+ T cells in about six donors.

Comments on this clonotype: What it recognizes is unknown.

The CDR3 totals 17 residues. No DNA is given; TCRdb re-called the 5' RACE reads and lists each CDR3 protein once. Here the sample table reports 140,000 or so distinct CDR3 sequences. The sequence came from a young man in good health. The sample was blood T cells: a sorted CD56 or NKG2C T cell subset, CD4+ or CD8+ T cells, or bulk PBMC T cells (not recorded which). V is TRBV12-3 or TRBV12-4 and J is TRBJ2-5. CDR3 protein: CASSSPSQRQFGETQYF.